A single sample is the source of the 28 T cell receptor beta chains below, sequenced in a study of vaccination and CD4 T cells after COVID-19. Treatment of the sample: 10-day PBMC culture with coronavirus spike peptide pools or control peptides (ViraFEST assay). CD4+ T cells that had been cultured provided DNA sequenced with the Oncomine TCR Beta short-read assay. TCRdb itself ran the PCR reads through MiXCR, one entry per CDR3 protein. Seen here are around 19,000 distinct CDR3 sequences, roughly 50% observed once, and the top ten hold approximately 5%. What these receptors recognize is not known. The sample consisted of CD4+ T cells from blood, cultured in vitro. These receptor sequences come from a human donor who had recovered from COVID-19.

The chain is built from TRBV10-3 and TRBJ1-2, with 7 bases aligning to TRBD1. The CDR3 is made up of 13 amino acids. V trimming: 6 bases; J trimming: 7 bases; junction bases outside the gene matches: 8. The germline V gene has CDR1 ENHRY and CDR2 SYGVKD. The CDR3, as DNA: TGTGCCATCAGCTCCGGGACAGAAAGTGGCTACACCTTC. Translation gives CAISSGTESGYTF.

The genes are TRBV24-1 and TRBJ2-5, with D possibly TRBD1 on 6 matching bases. Germline CDR1 and CDR2: KGHDR and SFDVKD. The CDR3 length is 14 residues. Trimming took 6 bases from V and 5 from J, leaving 15 bases between them. CDR3 protein: CATSTPTGSETQYF. In DNA form, the CDR3 reads TGTGCCACCAGTACCCCGACAGGCTCCGAGACCCAGTACTTC.

This rearrangement joins TRBV5-1 to TRBJ1-4, with 8 bases lining up with TRBD1. The J segment lost 6 bases and the V segment lost 4 bases, leaving 11 bases of the junction unmatched. The CDR3 has 16 residues. The germline gives CDR1 SGHRS, CDR2 YFSETQ. For the CDR3, the DNA is TGCGCCAGCAGCGTTCAGGGGGCGGCTGAAGATGAAAAACTGTTTTTT. This gives the protein CASSVQGAAEDEKLFF. Based on the CDR3 plus reference TRBV5-1 and TRBJ1-4, the full variable domain is KAGVTQTPRYLIKTRGQQVTLSCSPISGHRSVSWYQQTPGQGLQFLFEYFSETQRNKGNFPGRFSGRQFSNSRSEMNVSTLELGDSALYLCASSVQGAAEDEKLFFGSGTQLSVL.

This clonotype has only a few counts. The gene calls are TRBV19 and TRBJ1-5, with a weak D call TRBD1 (6 bases). The germline gives CDR1 LNHDA, CDR2 SQIVND (reference sequence). Trimming took 4 bases from V and 7 from J, leaving 14 bases between them. The CDR3 runs 14 residues. The CDR3 sequence: CASSTTGRGQPQHF. The CDR3 DNA reads TGTGCCAGTAGTACCACAGGGCGGGGGCAGCCCCAGCATTTT.

This clonotype was seen only a few times. The V call is TRBV28, the J call TRBJ1-1; TRBD1 matches at 8 bases. In germline, CDR1 is MDHEN, CDR2 SYDVKM. CDR3 length: 15 amino acids. With V trimmed by 6 bases and J by 5 bases, 11 bases remained unmatched. CDR3 coding DNA: TGTGCCAGCAGCACTCAGGGGGCGCCGGGGACTGAAGCTTTCTTT. Translated: CASSTQGAPGTEAFF.

The DNA for the CDR3 is TGTGCCAGCAGCTTAAGCCCAACTAACTATGGCTACACCTTC. Its translation is CASSLSPTNYGYTF. The chain links TRBV7-3 to TRBJ1-2; no reliable D call. The CDR3 has 14 residues. V shed 1 base and J shed 0 bases, with 6 bases lying between them. Looked up from germline, CDR1 is SGHTA and CDR2 is FQGTGA.

The genes are TRBV19 and TRBJ2-2, with 7 bases that match TRBD1. Germline V CDR1 and CDR2: LNHDA, SQIVND (reference sequence). This CDR3 comprises 14 residues. The V gene end was trimmed by 8 bases and the J gene end by 4 bases; junction bases not matched to a gene: 7. The CDR3 DNA sequence: TGTGCCAGTTCCCCGACAGGGACCACCGGGGAGCTGTTTTTT. This encodes CASSPTGTTGELFF.

This chain connects TRBV2 to TRBJ2-5; TRBD1 aligns across 7 bases. Germline-derived CDR1 and CDR2 are SNHLY and FYNNEI. Trimming cost V 5 bases and J 4 bases; bases outside gene matches: 7. The CDR3 is 14 amino acids. The CDR3 loop is CASSLDRVGETQYF. Written as DNA, the CDR3 is TGTGCCAGCAGTTTAGACAGGGTGGGAGAGACCCAGTACTTC.

The chain has TRBV20-1 and TRBJ2-7; tentative D call: TRBD1 (6 bases). Trimming took 0 bases from V and 12 from J, leaving 21 bases between them. The CDR3 covers 14 residues. CDR1 is DFQATT and CDR2 is SNEGSKA in the germline V gene (reference sequence). The CDR3 nucleotides read TGCAGTGCTAGAGATGTCGGCAGGGGAGAGTCGCGGTACTTC. The encoded protein is CSARDVGRGESRYF.

The CDR3 DNA reads TGTGCCAGCAGTTACCTTGGGACAGGGGTGACCCAGCCCCAGCATTTT. Encoded protein: CASSYLGTGVTQPQHF. V is TRBV6-2 or TRBV6-3 and J is TRBJ1-5, with 10 bases identical to TRBD1. Germline V gene sequence: CDR1 MNHEY, CDR2 SVGEGT. V dropped 2 bases and J dropped 7; count of bases not matched to a gene: 8. The CDR3 has 16 residues.

The chain carries TRBV6-4 and TRBJ1-4, with D perhaps TRBD1 (5 bases). V lost 6 bases, J lost 10 bases, and 12 bases lay in between. Germline V CDR1 and CDR2: MRHNA, SNTAGT. This CDR3 has 12 amino acids. The CDR3 sequence: CASRGTAGKLFF. The CDR3 DNA reads as TGTGCCAGCAGGGGGACCGCCGGAAAACTGTTTTTT.

The chain employs TRBV2 and TRBJ2-6; the D call may be TRBD1 or TRBD2 (5 bases each). CDR1 and CDR2 from the germline V gene are SNHLY and FYNNEI. The V end was cut by 7 bases, the J end by 0 bases, with 13 bases between. This CDR3 contains 16 residues. CDR3 nucleotide sequence: TGTGCCAGCACCTGGGACGGCCACTCTGGGGCCAACGTCCTGACTTTC. This codes for CASTWDGHSGANVLTF.

V is TRBV27 and J is TRBJ2-3; perhaps TRBD2 as D (6 bases). Per germline, CDR1 MNHEY and CDR2 SMNVEV (reference sequence). CDR3 size: 15 residues. Trimming took 4 bases from V and 0 from J, leaving 11 bases between them. CDR3 amino acids: CASSSPGGSTDTQYF. In nucleotides, the CDR3 is TGTGCCAGCAGTTCCCCCGGGGGAAGCACAGATACGCAGTATTTT.

The V gene is TRBV11-3, the J gene TRBJ2-1, with 8 bases aligning to TRBD1. V was clipped by 6 bases and J by 0 bases; unmatched bases: 10. Germline-derived CDR1 and CDR2 are SGHNT and YENEEA. CDR3 length equals 17 residues. The CDR3 DNA is TGTGCCAGCAGTGGACAGGGAAGCCCTACCTCCTACAATGAGCAGTTCTTC. Protein product: CASSGQGSPTSYNEQFF. Together with reference TRBV11-3 and TRBJ2-1, the CDR3 gives the full variable domain: EAGVVQSPRYKIIEKKQPVAFWCNPISGHNTLYWYLQNLGQGPELLIRYENEEAVDDSQLPKDRFSAERLKGVDSTLKIQPAELGDSAVYLCASSGQGSPTSYNEQFFGPGTRLTVL.

The chain employs TRBV20-1 and TRBJ2-1; the match to TRBD2 covers 8 bases. Germline loops: CDR1 DFQATT, CDR2 SNEGSKA (reference sequence). This CDR3 is built from 13 residues. V dropped 5 bases and J dropped 7; count of bases not matched to a gene: 7. CDR3 loop: CSAYSGAENEQFF. DNA for the CDR3: TGCAGTGCTTATAGCGGGGCCGAGAATGAGCAGTTCTTC.

The rearrangement joins TRBV2 to TRBJ2-7, with 9 bases fitting TRBD2. Unmatched junction bases numbered 2, after V lost 8 bases and J lost 3 bases. The germline CDR1 and CDR2 sequences are SNHLY and FYNNEI. CDR3 length: 12 residues. CDR3 in amino acids: CASGTSIYEQYF. As DNA, the CDR3 is TGTGCCAGCGGGACTAGCATCTACGAGCAGTACTTC.

This chain links TRBV5-1 with TRBJ2-5; D may correspond to TRBD1 or TRBD2 (5 bases each). This CDR3 is built from 15 residues. The germline gives CDR1 SGHRS, CDR2 YFSETQ. Trimming left V 3 bases short and J 5 bases short, with 17 bases between. Here the CDR3 reads CASSSGTAGSETQYF. CDR3 nucleotide sequence: TGCGCCAGCAGCTCAGGGACGGCAGGTTCGGAGACCCAGTACTTC.

The J gene is TRBJ1-2, the V gene TRBV30; 10 positions match TRBD1. This CDR3 region has 16 residues. Germline assignment: CDR1 GTSNPN and CDR2 SVGIG (reference sequence). The ends lost 7 bases at V and 5 bases at J; junction bases unmatched: 16. Here the CDR3 reads CAFINSGTGVEYGYTF. The DNA for the CDR3 is TGTGCCTTCATAAACTCCGGGACAGGGGTAGAGTATGGCTACACCTTC. Looking up the rest from reference TRBV30 and TRBJ1-2 gives the full variable domain: SQTIHQWPATLVQPVGSPLSLECTVEGTSNPNLYWYRQAAGRGLQLLFYSVGIGQISSEVPQNLSASRPQDRQFILSSKKLLLSDSGFYLCAFINSGTGVEYGYTFGSGTRLTVV.

The genes are TRBV7-3 and TRBJ1-1; 8 positions match TRBD1. Germline values: CDR1 SGHTA, CDR2 FQGTGA. V lost 5 bases and J lost 1; bases outside the gene matches: 3. The CDR3 is 14 amino acids. As DNA, the CDR3 is TGTGCCAGCAGCGCCACAGGGGGGAACACTGAAGCTTTCTTT. Translated: CASSATGGNTEAFF.

The chain carries TRBV24-1 and TRBJ1-2; D call uncertain. The CDR3 has 14 amino acids. Germline V gene lookup returns CDR1 KGHDR and CDR2 SFDVKD. The V gene lost 4 bases and the J gene lost 7 bases, with 15 bases spanning the gap. This chain's CDR3 is CATSDPGSGGGYTF. The CDR3 DNA reads as TGTGCCACCAGTGACCCGGGGTCAGGAGGTGGCTACACCTTC.

The chain recombines TRBV7-3 with TRBJ2-5; D is unresolved. The ends were cut back, 5 bases at V and 2 bases at J, with 9 bases in the middle. The CDR3 sequence is 13 residues long. Germline lookup yields CDR1 SGHTA and CDR2 FQGTGA. CDR3 sequence reads: CASSLRLQETQYF. In DNA form, the CDR3 reads TGTGCCAGCAGCCTCCGGCTGCAAGAGACCCAGTACTTC.

The rearrangement joins TRBV7-9 to TRBJ1-5, with no clear D. Germline CDR1 SEHNR, CDR2 FQNEAQ (reference sequence). V was pared by 1 base and J by 5 bases, with 12 bases between. The CDR3 length is 15 residues. CDR3 protein: CASSLEGQRHQPQHF. In DNA, the CDR3 is TGTGCCAGCAGCTTAGAGGGCCAGAGGCATCAGCCCCAGCATTTT.

As concerns this clonotype: Compared with germline, one end of the junction differs, possibly owing to a read error. The chain couples TRBV10-3 to TRBJ1-1; tentative D call: TRBD1 (5 bases). Germline V gene data show CDR1 as ENHRY and CDR2 as SYGVKD. The CDR3 has 15 residues. CDR3 bases: TGTGCCACGTCAAGGGCAGGGAATTCGGACACTGAGGCTTTCTTT. Its protein product is CATSRAGNSDTEAFF.

The V call is TRBV25-1, the J call TRBJ1-6, with a possible D match to TRBD1 (5 bases). V lost 10 bases, J lost 9 bases, and 25 bases lay in between. Germline CDR1 is MGHDK and CDR2 is SYGVNS. This CDR3 has 16 amino acids. In nucleotides, the CDR3 is TGTGCCACCAGGGCGCCATATAAAAGAAGTACTTCACCCCTCCACTTT. This codes for CATRAPYKRSTSPLHF.

The chain carries TRBV19 and TRBJ1-2, with a possible D match to TRBD1 (5 bases). This CDR3 spans 15 amino acids. Germline CDR1 LNHDA, CDR2 SQIVND (reference sequence). V lost 10 bases and J 8 bases, leaving 26 bases between the germline ends. CDR3 DNA: TGTGCCACCCAGGGAGTGAGGCTTTATGCTCGAGGCTACACCTTC. Its translation is CATQGVRLYARGYTF.

The chain carries TRBV28 and TRBJ1-1; D is undetermined. Germline lookup yields CDR1 MDHEN and CDR2 SYDVKM. The CDR3 has 13 amino acids. V lost 2 bases and J lost 6, with 10 bases in between. The CDR3 region is CASSLSGKPEAFF. In DNA, the CDR3 is TGTGCCAGCAGTTTAAGTGGAAAGCCTGAAGCTTTCTTT. Together with reference TRBV28 and TRBJ1-1, the CDR3 gives the full variable domain: DVKVTQSSRYLVKRTGEKVFLECVQDMDHENMFWYRQDPGLGLRLIYFSYDVKMKEKGDIPEGYSVSREKKERFSLILESASTNQTSMYLCASSLSGKPEAFFGQGTRLTVV.

The genes are TRBV27 and TRBJ2-3, with D hard to call. CDR3 length: 13 amino acids. Germline V lookup: CDR1 MNHEY, CDR2 SMNVEV (reference sequence). Trimming pared 8 bases from V and 6 bases from J, leaving 15 bases between. CDR3 amino acids: CASSRRMGDTQYF. CDR3 DNA sequence: TGTGCCAGCTCACGGCGAATGGGGGATACGCAGTATTTT.

The CDR3 coding sequence is TGTGCCAGCAGCTTTACTAGTGGTTACAATGAGCAGTTCTTC. Protein: CASSFTSGYNEQFF. This chain uses TRBV7-3 with TRBJ2-1; D might be TRBD2 (5 bases). CDR1 SGHTA and CDR2 FQGTGA come from the germline V gene. This CDR3 comprises 14 residues. V lost 3 bases to trimming and J lost 4 bases, with 10 bases between them.